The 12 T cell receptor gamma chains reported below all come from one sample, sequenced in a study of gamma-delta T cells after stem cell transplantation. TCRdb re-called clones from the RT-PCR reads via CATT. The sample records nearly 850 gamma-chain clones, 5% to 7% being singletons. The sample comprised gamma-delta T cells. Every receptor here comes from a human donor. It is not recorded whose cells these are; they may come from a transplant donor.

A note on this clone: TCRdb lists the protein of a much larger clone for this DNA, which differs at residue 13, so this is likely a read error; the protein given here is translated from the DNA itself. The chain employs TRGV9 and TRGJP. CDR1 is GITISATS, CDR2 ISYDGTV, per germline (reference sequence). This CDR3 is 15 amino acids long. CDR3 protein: CALWEEELGKKIRVF. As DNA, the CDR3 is TGTGCCTTGTGGGAAGAAGAGTTGGGCAAAAAAATCAGGGTATTT.

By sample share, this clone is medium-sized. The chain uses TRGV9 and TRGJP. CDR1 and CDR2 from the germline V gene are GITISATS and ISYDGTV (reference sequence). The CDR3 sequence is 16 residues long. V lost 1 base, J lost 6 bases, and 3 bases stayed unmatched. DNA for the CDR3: TGTGCCTTGTGGGAGGTAGCAGAGTTGGGCAAAAAAATCAAGGTATTT. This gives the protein CALWEVAELGKKIKVF.

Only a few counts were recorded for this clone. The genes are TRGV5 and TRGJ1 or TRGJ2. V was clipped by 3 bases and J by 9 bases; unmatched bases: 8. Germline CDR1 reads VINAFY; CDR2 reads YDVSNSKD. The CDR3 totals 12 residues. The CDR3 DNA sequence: TGTGCCACCTGGGACCGATTAACTAAGAAACTCTTT. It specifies CATWDRLTKKLF.

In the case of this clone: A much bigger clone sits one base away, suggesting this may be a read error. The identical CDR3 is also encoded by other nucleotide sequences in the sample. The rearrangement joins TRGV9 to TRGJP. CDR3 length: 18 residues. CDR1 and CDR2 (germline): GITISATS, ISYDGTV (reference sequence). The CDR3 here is CALWEVRYQELGKKIKVF. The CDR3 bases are TGCGCCTTGTGGGAGGTGCGCTATCAAGAGTTGGGCAAAAAAATCAAGGTATTT.

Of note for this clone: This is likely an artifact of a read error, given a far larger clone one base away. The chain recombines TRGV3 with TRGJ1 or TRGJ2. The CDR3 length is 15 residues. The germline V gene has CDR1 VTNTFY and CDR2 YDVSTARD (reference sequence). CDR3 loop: CATWGRPLGYYKKLF. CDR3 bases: TGTGCCACCTGGGGCAGGCCGTTGGGTTATTATAAGAAACTCTTT.

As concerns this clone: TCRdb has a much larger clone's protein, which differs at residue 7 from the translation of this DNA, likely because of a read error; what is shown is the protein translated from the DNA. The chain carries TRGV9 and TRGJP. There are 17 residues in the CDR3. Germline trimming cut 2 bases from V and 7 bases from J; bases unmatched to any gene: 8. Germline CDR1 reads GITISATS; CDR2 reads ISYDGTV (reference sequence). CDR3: CALWEDSQELGKKIKVF. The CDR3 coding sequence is TGTGCCTTGTGGGAGGACTCGCAGGAGTTGGGCAAAAAAATCAAGGTATTT.

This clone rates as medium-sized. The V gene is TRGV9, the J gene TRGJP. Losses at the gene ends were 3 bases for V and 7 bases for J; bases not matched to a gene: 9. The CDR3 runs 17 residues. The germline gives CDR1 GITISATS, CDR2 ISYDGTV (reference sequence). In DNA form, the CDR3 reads TGTGCCTTGTGGGAGATCAAACGGGAGTTGGGCAAAAAAATCAAGGTATTT. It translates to CALWEIKRELGKKIKVF.

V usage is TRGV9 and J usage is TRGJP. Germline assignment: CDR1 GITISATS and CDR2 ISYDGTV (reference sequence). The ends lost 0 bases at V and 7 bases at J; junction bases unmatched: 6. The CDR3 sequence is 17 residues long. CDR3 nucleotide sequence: TGTGCCTTGTGGGAGGTGCAATTGGAGTTGGGCAAAAAAATCAAGGTATTT. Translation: CALWEVQLELGKKIKVF.

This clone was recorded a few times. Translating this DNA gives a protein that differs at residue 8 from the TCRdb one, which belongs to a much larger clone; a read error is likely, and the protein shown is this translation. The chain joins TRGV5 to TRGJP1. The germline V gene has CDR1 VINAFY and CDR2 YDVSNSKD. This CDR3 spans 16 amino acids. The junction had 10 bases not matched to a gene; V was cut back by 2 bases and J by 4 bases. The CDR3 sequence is CATWDIREHTGWFKIF. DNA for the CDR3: TGTGCCACCTGGGACATTAGGGAGCACACTGGTTGGTTCAAGATATTT.

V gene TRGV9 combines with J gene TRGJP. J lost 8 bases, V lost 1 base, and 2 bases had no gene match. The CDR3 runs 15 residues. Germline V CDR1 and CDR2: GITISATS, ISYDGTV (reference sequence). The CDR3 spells CALWEVQLGKKIKVF. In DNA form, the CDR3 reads TGTGCCTTGTGGGAGGTCCAGTTGGGCAAAAAAATCAAGGTATTT.

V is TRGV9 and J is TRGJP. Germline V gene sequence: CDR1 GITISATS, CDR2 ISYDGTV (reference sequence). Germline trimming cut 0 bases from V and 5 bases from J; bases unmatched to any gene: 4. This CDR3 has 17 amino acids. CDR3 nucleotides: TGTGCCTTGTGGGAGGTGCGCGAAGAGTTGGGCAAAAAAATCAAGGTATTT. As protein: CALWEVREELGKKIKVF.

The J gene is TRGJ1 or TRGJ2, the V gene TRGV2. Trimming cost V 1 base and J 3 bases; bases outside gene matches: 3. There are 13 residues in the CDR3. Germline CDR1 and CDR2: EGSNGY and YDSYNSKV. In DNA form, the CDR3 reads TGTGCCACCTGGGACGGATCTTATTATAAGAAACTCTTT. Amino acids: CATWDGSYYKKLF.